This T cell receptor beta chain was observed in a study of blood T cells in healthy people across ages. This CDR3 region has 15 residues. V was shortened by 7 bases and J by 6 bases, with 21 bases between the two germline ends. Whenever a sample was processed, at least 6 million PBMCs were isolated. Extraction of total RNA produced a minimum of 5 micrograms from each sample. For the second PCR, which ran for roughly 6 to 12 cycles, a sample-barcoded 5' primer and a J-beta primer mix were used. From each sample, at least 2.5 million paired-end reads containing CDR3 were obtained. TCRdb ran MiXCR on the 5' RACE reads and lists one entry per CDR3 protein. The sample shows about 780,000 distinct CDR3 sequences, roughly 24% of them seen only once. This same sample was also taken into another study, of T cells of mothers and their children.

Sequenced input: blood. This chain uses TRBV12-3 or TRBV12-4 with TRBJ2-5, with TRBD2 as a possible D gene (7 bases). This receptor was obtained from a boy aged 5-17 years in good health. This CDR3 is CASTNSGGFRKTQYF. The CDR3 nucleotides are TGTGCCAGCACAAACTCGGGGGGCTTCAGGAAGACCCAGTACTTC.